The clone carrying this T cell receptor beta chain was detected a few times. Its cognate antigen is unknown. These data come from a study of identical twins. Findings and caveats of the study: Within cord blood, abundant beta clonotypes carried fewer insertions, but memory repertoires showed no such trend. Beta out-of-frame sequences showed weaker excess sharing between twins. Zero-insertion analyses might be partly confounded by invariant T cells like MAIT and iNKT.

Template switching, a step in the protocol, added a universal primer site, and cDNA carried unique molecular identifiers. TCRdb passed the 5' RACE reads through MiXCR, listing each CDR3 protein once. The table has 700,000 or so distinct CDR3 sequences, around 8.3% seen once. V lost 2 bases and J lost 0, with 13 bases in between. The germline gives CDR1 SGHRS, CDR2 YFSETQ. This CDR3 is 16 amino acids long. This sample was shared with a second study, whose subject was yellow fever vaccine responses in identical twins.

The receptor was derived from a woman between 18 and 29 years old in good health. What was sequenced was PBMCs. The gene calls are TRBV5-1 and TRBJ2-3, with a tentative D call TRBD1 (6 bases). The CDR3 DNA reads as TGCGCCAGCAGCTTTCGACAGGCAGGTAGCACAGATACGCAGTATTTT. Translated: CASSFRQAGSTDTQYF.